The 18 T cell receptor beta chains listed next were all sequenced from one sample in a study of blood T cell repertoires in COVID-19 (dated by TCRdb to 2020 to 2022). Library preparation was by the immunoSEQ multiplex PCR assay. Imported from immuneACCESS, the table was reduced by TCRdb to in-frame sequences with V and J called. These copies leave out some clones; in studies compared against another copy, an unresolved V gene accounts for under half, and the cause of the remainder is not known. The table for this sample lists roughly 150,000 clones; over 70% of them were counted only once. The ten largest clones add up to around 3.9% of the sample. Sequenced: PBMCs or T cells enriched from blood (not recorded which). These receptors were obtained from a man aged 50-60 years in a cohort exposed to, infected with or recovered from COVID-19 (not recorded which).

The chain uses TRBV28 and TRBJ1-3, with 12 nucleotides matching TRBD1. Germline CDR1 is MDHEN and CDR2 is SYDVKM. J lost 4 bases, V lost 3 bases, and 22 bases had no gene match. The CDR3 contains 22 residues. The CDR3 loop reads CASSLAFGTGGMFRTRGNTIYF. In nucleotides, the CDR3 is TGTGCCAGCAGTTTGGCGTTTGGGACAGGGGGCATGTTTAGAACTAGGGGAAACACCATATATTTT. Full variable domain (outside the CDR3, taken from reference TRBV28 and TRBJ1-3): DVKVTQSSRYLVKRTGEKVFLECVQDMDHENMFWYRQDPGLGLRLIYFSYDVKMKEKGDIPEGYSVSREKKERFSLILESASTNQTSMYLCASSLAFGTGGMFRTRGNTIYFGEGSWLTVV.

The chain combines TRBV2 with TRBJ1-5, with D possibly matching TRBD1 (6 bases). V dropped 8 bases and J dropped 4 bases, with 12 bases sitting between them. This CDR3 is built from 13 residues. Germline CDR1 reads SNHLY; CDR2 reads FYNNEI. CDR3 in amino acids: CASSGQMNQPQHF. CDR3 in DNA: TGTGCCAGCTCTGGACAGATGAATCAGCCCCAGCATTTT. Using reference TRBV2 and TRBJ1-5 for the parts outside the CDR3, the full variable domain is EPEVTQTPSHQVTQMGQEVILRCVPISNHLYFYWYRQILGQKVEFLVSFYNNEISEKSEIFDDQFSVERPDGSNFTLKIRSTKLEDSAMYFCASSGQMNQPQHFGDGTRLSIL.

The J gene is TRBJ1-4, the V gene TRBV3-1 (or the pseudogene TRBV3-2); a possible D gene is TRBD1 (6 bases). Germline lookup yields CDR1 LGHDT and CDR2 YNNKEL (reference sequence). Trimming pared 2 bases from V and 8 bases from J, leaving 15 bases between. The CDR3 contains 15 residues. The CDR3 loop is CASSQYQGSGEKLFF. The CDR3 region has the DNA TGTGCCAGCAGCCAATACCAGGGGTCTGGCGAAAAACTGTTTTTT.

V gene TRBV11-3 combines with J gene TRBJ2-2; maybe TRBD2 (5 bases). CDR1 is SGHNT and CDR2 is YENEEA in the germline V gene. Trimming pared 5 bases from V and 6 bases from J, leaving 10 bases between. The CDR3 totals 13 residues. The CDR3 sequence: CASSTDFSGELFF. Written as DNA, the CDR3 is TGTGCCAGCAGCACGGACTTTTCCGGGGAGCTGTTTTTT.

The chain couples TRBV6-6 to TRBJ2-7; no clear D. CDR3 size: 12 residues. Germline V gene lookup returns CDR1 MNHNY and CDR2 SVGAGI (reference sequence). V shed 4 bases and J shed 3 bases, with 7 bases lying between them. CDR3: CASSWPDYEQYF. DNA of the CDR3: TGTGCCAGCAGTTGGCCCGACTACGAGCAGTACTTC.

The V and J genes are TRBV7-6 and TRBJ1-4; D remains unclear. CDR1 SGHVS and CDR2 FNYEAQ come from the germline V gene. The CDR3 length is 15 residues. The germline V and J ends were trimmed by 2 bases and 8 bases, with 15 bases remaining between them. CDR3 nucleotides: TGTGCCAGCAGCTTAAATGGAAAGGAGGGAGAAAAACTGTTTTTT. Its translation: CASSLNGKEGEKLFF. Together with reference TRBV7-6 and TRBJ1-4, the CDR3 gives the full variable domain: GAGVSQSPRYKVTKRGQDVALRCDPISGHVSLYWYRQALGQGPEFLTYFNYEAQQDKSGLPNDRFSAERPEGSISTLTIQRTEQRDSAMYRCASSLNGKEGEKLFFGSGTQLSVL.

In DNA form, the CDR3 reads TGTGCCAGCAGCGCCGACACCCCAGTCAATCAGCCCCAGCATTTT. This encodes CASSADTPVNQPQHF. The genes are TRBV2 and TRBJ1-5, with D unresolved. The germline V and J ends were trimmed by 6 bases and 3 bases, with 15 bases remaining between them. The CDR3 is 15 amino acids. CDR1 and CDR2 from the germline V gene are SNHLY and FYNNEI.

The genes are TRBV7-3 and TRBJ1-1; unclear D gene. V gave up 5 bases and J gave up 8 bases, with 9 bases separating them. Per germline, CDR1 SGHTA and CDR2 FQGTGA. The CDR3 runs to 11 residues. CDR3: CASSPSGEAFF. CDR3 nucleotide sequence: TGTGCCAGCAGCCCCTCAGGAGAAGCTTTCTTT.

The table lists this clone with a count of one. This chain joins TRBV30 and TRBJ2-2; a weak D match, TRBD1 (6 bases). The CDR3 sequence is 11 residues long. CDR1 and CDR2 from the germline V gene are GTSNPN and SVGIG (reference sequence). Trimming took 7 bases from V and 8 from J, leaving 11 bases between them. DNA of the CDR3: TGTGCCTCCAGGGGTTCGGGGGAGCTGTTTTTT. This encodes CASRGSGELFF.

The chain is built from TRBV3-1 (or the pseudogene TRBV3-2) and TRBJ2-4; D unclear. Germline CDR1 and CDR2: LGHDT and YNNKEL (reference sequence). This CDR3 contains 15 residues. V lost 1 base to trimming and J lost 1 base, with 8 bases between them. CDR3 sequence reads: CASSQGALAKNIQYF. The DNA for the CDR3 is TGTGCCAGCAGCCAAGGAGCCTTGGCCAAAAACATTCAGTACTTC.

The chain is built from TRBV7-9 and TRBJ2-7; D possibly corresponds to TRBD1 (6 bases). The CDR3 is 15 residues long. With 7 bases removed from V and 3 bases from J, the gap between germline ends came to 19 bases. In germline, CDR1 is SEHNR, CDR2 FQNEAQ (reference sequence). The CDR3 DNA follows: TGTGCCAGCATCCCCCCGACAGGTTCCTACTACGAGCAGTACTTC. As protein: CASIPPTGSYYEQYF.

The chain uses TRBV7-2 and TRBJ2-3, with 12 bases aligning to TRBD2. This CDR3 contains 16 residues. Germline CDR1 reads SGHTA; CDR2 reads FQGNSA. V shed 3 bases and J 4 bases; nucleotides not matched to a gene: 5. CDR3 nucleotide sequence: TGTGCCAGCAGCTTCACGACTAGCGGGGGTCCAGATACGCAGTATTTT. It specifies CASSFTTSGGPDTQYF.

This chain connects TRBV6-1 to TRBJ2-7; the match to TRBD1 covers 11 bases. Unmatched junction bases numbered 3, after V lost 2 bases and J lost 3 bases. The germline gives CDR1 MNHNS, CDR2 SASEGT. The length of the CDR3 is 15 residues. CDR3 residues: CASSEWTGGFYEQYF. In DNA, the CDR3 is TGTGCCAGCAGTGAATGGACAGGGGGCTTCTACGAGCAGTACTTC.

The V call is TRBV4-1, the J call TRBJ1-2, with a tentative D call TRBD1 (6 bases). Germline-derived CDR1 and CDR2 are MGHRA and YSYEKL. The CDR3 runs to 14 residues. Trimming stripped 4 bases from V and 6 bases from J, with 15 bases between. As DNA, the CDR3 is TGCGCCAGCAGCCTGAGGGGGGGTAAGGATGGCTACACCTTC. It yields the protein CASSLRGGKDGYTF.

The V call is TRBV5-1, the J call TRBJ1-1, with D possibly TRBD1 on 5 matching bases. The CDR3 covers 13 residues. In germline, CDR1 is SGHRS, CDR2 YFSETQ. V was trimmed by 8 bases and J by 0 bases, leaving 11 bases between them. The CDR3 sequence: CASHRGVNTEAFF. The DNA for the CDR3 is TGCGCCAGTCATCGGGGGGTGAACACTGAAGCTTTCTTT.

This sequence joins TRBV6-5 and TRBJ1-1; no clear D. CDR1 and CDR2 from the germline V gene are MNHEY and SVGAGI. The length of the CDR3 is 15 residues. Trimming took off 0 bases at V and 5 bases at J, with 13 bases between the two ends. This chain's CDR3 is CASSYSWGGGTEAFF. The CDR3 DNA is TGTGCCAGCAGTTACTCTTGGGGAGGAGGGACTGAAGCTTTCTTT.

The CDR3 spells CAWSIQGPYEQYF. CDR3 coding DNA: TGTGCCTGGAGTATTCAGGGGCCCTACGAGCAGTACTTC. The chain couples TRBV30 to TRBJ2-7; D is possibly TRBD1 (6 bases). The V gene lost 2 bases and the J gene lost 2 bases, with 10 bases spanning the gap. In germline, CDR1 is GTSNPN, CDR2 SVGIG (reference sequence). CDR3 length equals 13 residues.

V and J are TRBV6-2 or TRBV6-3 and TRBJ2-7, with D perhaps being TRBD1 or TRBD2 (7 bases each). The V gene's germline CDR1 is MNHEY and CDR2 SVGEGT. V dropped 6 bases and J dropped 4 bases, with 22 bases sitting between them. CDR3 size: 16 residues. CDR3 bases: TGTGCCAGCAGCAGGGGGGGGACCCTCCCTCCTTACGAGCAGTACTTC. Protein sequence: CASSRGGTLPPYEQYF.